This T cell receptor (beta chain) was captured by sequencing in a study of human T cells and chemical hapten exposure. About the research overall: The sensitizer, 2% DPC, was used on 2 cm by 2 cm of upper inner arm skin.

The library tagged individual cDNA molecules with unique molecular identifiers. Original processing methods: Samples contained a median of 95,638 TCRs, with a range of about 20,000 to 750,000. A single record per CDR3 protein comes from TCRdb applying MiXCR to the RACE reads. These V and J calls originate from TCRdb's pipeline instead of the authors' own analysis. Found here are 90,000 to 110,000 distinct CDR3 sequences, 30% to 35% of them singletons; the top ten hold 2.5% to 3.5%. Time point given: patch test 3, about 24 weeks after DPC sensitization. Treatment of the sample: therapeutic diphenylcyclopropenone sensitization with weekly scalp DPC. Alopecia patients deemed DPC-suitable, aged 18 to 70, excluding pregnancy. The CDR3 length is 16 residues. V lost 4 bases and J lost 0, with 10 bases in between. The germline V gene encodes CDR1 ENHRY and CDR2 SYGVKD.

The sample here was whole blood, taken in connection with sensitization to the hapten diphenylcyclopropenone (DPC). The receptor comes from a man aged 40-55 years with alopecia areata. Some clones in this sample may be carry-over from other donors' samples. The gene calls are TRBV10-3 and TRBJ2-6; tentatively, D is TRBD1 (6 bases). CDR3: CAISATGSSGANVLTF. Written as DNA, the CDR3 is TGTGCCATCAGTGCCACAGGGAGCTCTGGGGCCAACGTCCTGACTTTC.